Listed below are T cell receptor beta chains from one sample, sequenced in a study of circulating CD8 cells and anti-PD-1 response in melanoma. TCRdb called the reads again in MiXCR, with one record for every CDR3 protein. The sample lists approximately 500 distinct CDR3 sequences; around 15% were seen once. The specimen comprised CD8+ T cells from PBMCs, sampled at baseline or after one month of anti-PD-1 therapy (not recorded which). The source is a human donor with melanoma. The CDR3 runs from the conserved cysteine through the conserved F or W. The D gene is left open where the match is weak. Sizes are listed as how often the clone was seen (once, few, many) or a class if it is expanded.

v_gene: TRBV27
d_gene: TRBD1
abundance: medium-sized
j_gene: TRBJ2-2
CDR3nt: TGTGCCAGCAGGGACAGGGGATATTCCGGGGAGCTGTTTTTT
CDR3aa: CASRDRGYSGELFF

v_gene: TRBV27
d_gene: NA
abundance: medium-sized
j_gene: TRBJ1-4
CDR3nt: TGTGCCAGCCGACCGGGACCTCCAGTAGGAAAACTGTTTTTT
CDR3aa: CASRPGPPVGKLFF